The subject of this entry is one TCR beta chain. The data are from a study of blood T cell repertoires in COVID-19. On the study more broadly: Material from acute and convalescent COVID-19 was sourced from the United States, Italy and Spain.

This CDR3 spans 15 amino acids. The V gene end was trimmed by 0 bases and the J gene end by 3 bases; junction bases not matched to a gene: 2. The germline V gene encodes CDR1 MNHNS and CDR2 SASEGT. Original processing methods: Amplification of reference gene primers was used by the study to estimate nucleated cell counts. Produced via immunoSEQ multiplex PCR; TCRdb's table is partial and in-frame only. V and J calls and clone size are copied from that table; D and trimming were computed from the DNA. The sample has about 240,000 clones; roughly 87% are singletons. Sequencing was performed on peripheral blood. This TCR was recovered from a man aged 55 to 69 who had recovered from COVID-19. This rearrangement joins TRBV6-1 to TRBJ2-1; 7 nucleotides match TRBD1. CDR3 bases: TGTGCCAGCAGTGAAGCGACAGGGCTCTACAATGAGCAGTTCTTC. Translating gives CASSEATGLYNEQFF.